What follows are 14 T cell receptor beta chains derived from one specimen sequenced in a study of early T cells in non-severe SARS-CoV-2 infection. TCRdb reprocessed the 5' RACE reads with MiXCR, giving one entry per CDR3 protein. The sample lists about 68,000 distinct CDR3 sequences; over 9% were seen once. Sequenced: whole blood. The receptors derive from an adult who was a healthcare worker with PCR-confirmed SARS-CoV-2 infection or an uninfected control (not recorded which).

This clonotype has just a few counts. The V and J genes are TRBV7-2 and TRBJ2-1; a possible D gene is TRBD1 (5 bases). The CDR3 consists of 14 residues. The V end lost 7 bases, the J end lost 10 bases, and 20 bases lay between the germline ends. CDR1 is SGHTA and CDR2 is FQGNSA in the germline V gene. CDR3 nucleotide sequence: TGTGCCAGCACCCCCGGCCGGCTAAAGGGGGAGCAGTTCTTC. Translated: CASTPGRLKGEQFF.

This clonotype has more than one count but fewer than ten. DNA of the CDR3: TGTGCCAGCTCACCACCCGGGCAGGCCCAAGAGACCCAGTACTTC. Its translation is CASSPPGQAQETQYF. The gene calls are TRBV18 and TRBJ2-5, with no clear D. Trimming pared 0 bases from V and 1 base from J, leaving 9 bases between. This CDR3 has 15 residues. In germline, CDR1 is KGHSH, CDR2 LQKENI.

This clonotype was seen a few times. The chain recombines TRBV12-5 with TRBJ1-6, with D tentatively TRBD1 (6 bases). Trimming stripped 1 base from V and 7 bases from J, with 8 bases between. CDR1 and CDR2 (germline): LGHNT, FRNRAP. The CDR3 is 14 residues long. The DNA for the CDR3 is TGTGCTAGTGGTTTGGGACAGGCCAATTCACCCCTCCACTTT. The encoded protein is CASGLGQANSPLHF.

The chain uses TRBV7-9 and TRBJ2-5, with D uncertain. The germline V gene has CDR1 SEHNR and CDR2 FQNEAQ (reference sequence). V was pared by 5 bases and J by 7 bases, with 8 bases between. The CDR3 runs 11 residues. The CDR3 region is CASSTDGTQYF. Written as DNA, the CDR3 is TGTGCCAGCAGCACTGATGGGACCCAGTACTTC.

This clonotype was picked up many times. The CDR3 bases are TGCGCCAGCAGCTTGCCTTCGAACACTGAAGCTTTCTTT. Translating it yields CASSLPSNTEAFF. The rearrangement links TRBV5-1 to TRBJ1-1; D not resolved. The germline CDR1 and CDR2 sequences are SGHRS and YFSETQ. Deletions cut 1 base from V and 1 base from J, with 5 bases between. The CDR3 is 13 amino acids.

V gene TRBV2 combines with J gene TRBJ2-1; tentatively, D is TRBD1 (6 bases). Germline lookup yields CDR1 SNHLY and CDR2 FYNNEI. The CDR3 consists of 14 residues. Trimming took 10 bases from V and 2 from J, leaving 15 bases between them. CDR3 sequence reads: CATEPDSPYNEQFF. The DNA of the CDR3 is TGTGCCACCGAACCGGACAGTCCCTACAATGAGCAGTTCTTC.

J is TRBJ2-2 and V is TRBV6-6; D is uncertain. Trimming shortened V by 2 bases and J by 5 bases, and 6 bases separated the two germline ends. The CDR3 length is 13 residues. CDR1 and CDR2 (germline): MNHNY, SVGAGI (reference sequence). CDR3 nucleotide sequence: TGTGCCAGCAGTTACAGCTGGACCGGGGAGCTGTTTTTT. Translation gives CASSYSWTGELFF.

The chain couples TRBV30 to TRBJ2-2; weak D call: TRBD1 (6 bases). From germline, CDR1 is GTSNPN and CDR2 SVGIG (reference sequence). The V and J ends lost 2 bases and 2 bases respectively, with 18 bases between them. The CDR3 sequence is 17 residues long. CDR3 residues: CAWSTGRRPQNTGELFF. CDR3 coding DNA: TGTGCCTGGAGTACAGGGCGGCGACCCCAAAACACCGGGGAGCTGTTTTTT.

This clonotype appeared a few times. At one of its ends the junction is not consistent with the germline gene, which may arise from a read error. J is TRBJ2-7 and V is TRBV18; D gene unclear. Germline V gives CDR1 KGHSH, CDR2 LQKENI. The CDR3 extends over 16 amino acids. Here the CDR3 DNA reads TGTGCCAGCTTACCACTATCGGGTAAAATCTTCTACGAGCAGTACTTC. Its protein is CASLPLSGKIFYEQYF.

The table lists this clonotype with many counts. This rearrangement joins TRBV15 to TRBJ1-2, with D possibly TRBD1 on 5 matching bases. The V end lost 0 bases, the J end lost 0 bases, and 20 bases lay between the germline ends. This CDR3 has 19 amino acids. The germline V gene encodes CDR1 LNHNV and CDR2 YYDKDF (reference sequence). CDR3 DNA sequence: TGTGCCACCAGCAGAGATCGGTTAGGGGCTCCGAGTTCTAACTATGGCTACACCTTC. Residues: CATSRDRLGAPSSNYGYTF.

V is TRBV20-1 and J is TRBJ2-3, with 9 bases matching TRBD2. Germline values: CDR1 DFQATT, CDR2 SNEGSKA (reference sequence). This CDR3 is 15 amino acids long. V shed 4 bases and J 6 bases; nucleotides not matched to a gene: 11. The CDR3 nucleotides are TGCAGTGCTATCACTAGCGGGCGAGGACTGGATACGCAGTATTTT. The encoded protein is CSAITSGRGLDTQYF.

This chain joins TRBV2 and TRBJ1-5, with TRBD1 identical over 8 bases. This CDR3 spans 15 amino acids. Germline CDR1 is SNHLY and CDR2 is FYNNEI. The V segment lost 6 bases and the J segment 5 bases; nucleotides outside the gene matches: 9. This CDR3 reads CASRDRQGPYQPQHF. CDR3 nucleotide sequence: TGTGCCAGCAGGGATAGACAGGGGCCCTATCAGCCCCAGCATTTT.

The chain is built from TRBV18 and TRBJ2-7; 9 nucleotides match TRBD1. V lost 3 bases to trimming and J lost 5 bases; unmatched junction nucleotides: 2. Germline CDR1 reads KGHSH; CDR2 reads LQKENI. The CDR3 length is 13 residues. CDR3 sequence: CASSPTGGDEQYF. The CDR3 DNA follows: TGTGCCAGCTCACCGACAGGGGGTGACGAGCAGTACTTC.

The chain employs TRBV11-2 and TRBJ1-6; no firm D call. There are 13 residues in the CDR3. Trimming removed 5 bases at V and 10 bases at J, with 12 bases between. CDR1 and CDR2 from the germline V gene are SGHAT and FQNNGV. CDR3 sequence: CASSVHRNSPLHF. As DNA, the CDR3 is TGTGCCAGCAGCGTCCACAGAAACTCACCCCTCCACTTT.